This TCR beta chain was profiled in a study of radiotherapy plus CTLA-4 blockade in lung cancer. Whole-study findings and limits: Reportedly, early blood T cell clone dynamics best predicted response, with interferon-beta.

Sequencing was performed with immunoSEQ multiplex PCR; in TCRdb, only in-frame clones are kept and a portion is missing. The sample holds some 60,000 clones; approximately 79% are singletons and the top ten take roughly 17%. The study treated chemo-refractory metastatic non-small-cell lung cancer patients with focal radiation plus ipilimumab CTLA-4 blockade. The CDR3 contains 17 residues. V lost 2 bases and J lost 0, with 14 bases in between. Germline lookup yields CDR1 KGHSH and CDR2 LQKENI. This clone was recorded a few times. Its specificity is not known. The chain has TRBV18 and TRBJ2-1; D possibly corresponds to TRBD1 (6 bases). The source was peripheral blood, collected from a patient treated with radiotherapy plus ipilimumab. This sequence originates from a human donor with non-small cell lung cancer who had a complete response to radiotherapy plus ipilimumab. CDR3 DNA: TGTGCCAGCTCACCATTTTACAGGGTGAGCTCCTACAATGAGCAGTTCTTC. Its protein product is CASSPFYRVSSYNEQFF.